This TCR beta chain appears in the sequencing data of a study of cytomegalovirus exposure and HLA in healthy donors. Both 60 Vbeta primers and 13 Jbeta primers went into the PCR. Method: immunoSEQ multiplex PCR; TCRdb's copy keeps in-frame clones and lacks some. The data hold some 150,000 clones, with about four fifths observed a single time. Study-level points and caveats: Both high specificity and high sensitivity reportedly marked the classifier's diagnosis of cytomegalovirus status. Presence/absence results assume similar sequencing depth per donor, which may not hold. Confirmation in vitro established that a few CMV-associated chains were specific for CMV antigens.

Samples came from healthy bone marrow donors. The V gene's germline CDR1 is LNHNV and CDR2 YYDKDF (reference sequence). The CDR3 sequence is 15 residues long. Trimming took 1 base from V and 5 from J, leaving 14 bases between them. Points on this clone: The antigen remains unidentified.

The TCR comes from a woman under 30 in good health and CMV-seropositive. The sequencing sample was made of PBMCs. The chain recombines TRBV15 with TRBJ1-2; tentative D call: TRBD1 (5 bases). The CDR3 region has the DNA TGTGCCACCAGCAGAGCCAAGGCCGGGGGGTATGGCTACACCTTC. This gives the protein CATSRAKAGGYGYTF.